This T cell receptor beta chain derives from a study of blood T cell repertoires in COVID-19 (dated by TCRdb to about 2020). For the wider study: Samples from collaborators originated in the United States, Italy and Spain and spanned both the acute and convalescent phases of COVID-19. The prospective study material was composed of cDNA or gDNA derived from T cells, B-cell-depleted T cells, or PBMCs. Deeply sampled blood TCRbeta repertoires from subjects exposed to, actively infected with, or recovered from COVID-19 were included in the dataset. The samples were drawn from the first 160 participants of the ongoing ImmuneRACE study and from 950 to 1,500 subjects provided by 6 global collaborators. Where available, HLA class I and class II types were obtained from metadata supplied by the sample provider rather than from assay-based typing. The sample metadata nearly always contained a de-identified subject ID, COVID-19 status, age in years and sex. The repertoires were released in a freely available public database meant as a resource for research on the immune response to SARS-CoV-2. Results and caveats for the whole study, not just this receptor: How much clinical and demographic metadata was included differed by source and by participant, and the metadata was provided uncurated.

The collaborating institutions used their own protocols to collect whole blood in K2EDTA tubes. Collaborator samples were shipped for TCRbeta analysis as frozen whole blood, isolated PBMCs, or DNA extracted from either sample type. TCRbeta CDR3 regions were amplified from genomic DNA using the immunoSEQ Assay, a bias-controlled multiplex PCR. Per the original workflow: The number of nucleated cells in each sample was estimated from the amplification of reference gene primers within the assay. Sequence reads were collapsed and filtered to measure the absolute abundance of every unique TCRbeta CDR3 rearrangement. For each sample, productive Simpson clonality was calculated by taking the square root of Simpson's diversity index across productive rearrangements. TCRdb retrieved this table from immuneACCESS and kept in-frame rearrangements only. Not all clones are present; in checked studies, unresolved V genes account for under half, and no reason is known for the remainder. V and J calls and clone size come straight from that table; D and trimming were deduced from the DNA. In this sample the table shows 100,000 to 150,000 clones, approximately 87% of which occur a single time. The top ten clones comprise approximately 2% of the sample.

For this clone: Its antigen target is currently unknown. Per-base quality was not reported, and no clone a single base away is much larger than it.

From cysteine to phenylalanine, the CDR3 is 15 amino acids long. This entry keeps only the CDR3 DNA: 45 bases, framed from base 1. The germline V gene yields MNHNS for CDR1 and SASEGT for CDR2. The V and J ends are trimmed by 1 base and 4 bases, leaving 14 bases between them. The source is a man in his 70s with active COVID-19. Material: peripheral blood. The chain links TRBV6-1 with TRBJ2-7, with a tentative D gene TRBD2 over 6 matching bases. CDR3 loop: CASSEEDPGRYEQYF. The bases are TGTGCCAGCAGTGAAGAAGATCCCGGGAGATACGAGCAGTACTTC.